This T cell receptor (beta chain) originates from a study of cytomegalovirus exposure and HLA in healthy donors. About the study: A later analysis reported the same platform for the 100 to 150 validation repertoires and the 650 to 750 first-cohort repertoires.

Here immunoSEQ multiplex PCR was the method, and the copy in TCRdb shows in-frame clones only, minus some. The data contain hundreds of thousands of clones, about 90% of them singletons. Losses at the gene ends were 1 base for V and 1 base for J; bases not matched to a gene: 0. This CDR3 has 14 residues. Per germline, CDR1 SGHRS and CDR2 YFSETQ. This chain uses TRBV5-1 with TRBJ2-3; 7 nucleotides line up with TRBD1. The receptor was isolated from a man aged 18 to 29 in good health and CMV-seropositive. Sequencing was carried out using PBMCs. CDR3 region: CASSLQGGTDTQYF. The CDR3 nucleotides are TGCGCCAGCAGCTTGCAGGGGGGCACAGATACGCAGTATTTT.